Listed below are T cell receptor beta chains from one sample, sequenced in a study of PD-L1 blockade in urothelial cancer. The table came from immunoSEQ multiplex PCR; TCRdb's copy has only in-frame clones and leaves some out. Among roughly 47,000 clones listed, roughly 78% were seen once. This specimen was PBMCs, taken around atezolizumab (anti-PD-L1) treatment. All receptors come from a man in his 70s with urothelial cancer. CDR3s include the opening cysteine and the closing phenylalanine or tryptophan. D genes are given only for firm matches.

j_call,d_call,v_call,cdr3_aa
TRBJ2-2,TRBD2,TRBV4-2,CASSQKSGRAAGELFF
TRBJ2-5,TRBD1,TRBV5-1,CASSLFPGQKETQYF
TRBJ2-7,TRBD1,TRBV30,CAWSGTGGGEQYF
TRBJ2-3,NA,TRBV5-5,CASSLGGSGTDTQYF
TRBJ1-4,TRBD1,TRBV7-8,CASSLAGTGNEKLFF
TRBJ2-1,TRBD2,TRBV6-5,CASSPTSGPHNEQFF
TRBJ1-1,NA,TRBV30,CAWSGRSEAFF
TRBJ2-1,TRBD2,TRBV28,CASSFSSGASTSSYNEQFF
TRBJ1-1,NA,TRBV7-2,CASSSDGQITEAFF
TRBJ1-4,NA,TRBV2,CASHGGGEKLFF
TRBJ2-7,TRBD2,TRBV28,CASSSGLAGEYYEQYF
TRBJ2-3,TRBD1,TRBV23-1,CASSPFVRDRGIDTQYF
TRBJ2-4,TRBD1,TRBV6-4,CASRPTGRAKNIQYF
TRBJ2-7,TRBD2,TRBV19,CASSTGLAGAYEQYF
TRBJ2-3,TRBD1,TRBV18,CASSRNRGADTQYF
TRBJ2-1,NA,TRBV10-1,CASSDSPGNEQFF
TRBJ2-5,TRBD1,TRBV11-2,CASSFFLRQGDETQYF
TRBJ1-5,NA,TRBV6-5,CASSAGLPGEQPQHF
TRBJ2-5,TRBD1,TRBV11-2,CASSSLGRGTQETQYF
TRBJ2-7,TRBD1,TRBV19,CASSRDRVQDEQYF
TRBJ2-7,NA,TRBV25-1,CASSGQGRGISYEQYF
TRBJ1-5,NA,TRBV10-2,CASSEAGGRNQPQHF
TRBJ1-1,NA,TRBV5-1,CASSSRGGGAGTEAFF